This TCR beta chain was sequenced for a study of monozygotic twins with inflammatory bowel disease. On this clonotype: No antigen is known for it.

Per-sample cDNA came from eight separate reactions. TCRdb reprocessed the 5' RACE reads, keeping one entry per CDR3 protein, no DNA. The data show around 380,000 distinct CDR3 sequences, and the top ten clones hold around 2.5%. Study outcomes and limitations: Whereas healthy co-twins had higher TCRbeta diversity (inverse Simpson), IBD patients had lower diversity. Among twins, concordant and discordant pairs did not differ in repertoire similarity, possibly from limited power.

The CDR3 sequence is 18 residues long. Germline values: CDR1 KGHDR, CDR2 SFDVKD. The chain recombines TRBV24-1 with TRBJ2-1; TCRdb calls TRBD2, which cannot be checked without DNA. This TCR came from a human donor with ulcerative colitis or Crohn's disease, or a healthy co-twin of an affected twin (not recorded which). The material sequenced was blood. The CDR3 sequence: CATSDAGTSGGSYNEQFF.